Listed here are 14 T cell receptor beta chains from one sample, sequenced in a study of shared clonotypes between healthy human individuals. Assay: immunoSEQ multiplex PCR; the TCRdb copy retains only in-frame clones and omits some. The repertoire includes under 600,000 clones, over 75% of them detected once, and around 12% sits in the top ten. The sequenced sample was PBMCs. The receptors were sampled from a woman aged 40 to 55 in good health. Some clones in this sample may be carry-over from other donors' samples.

The rearrangement joins TRBV28 to TRBJ1-4; 8 positions match TRBD1. CDR1 and CDR2 (germline): MDHEN, SYDVKM. V lost 5 bases, J lost 8 bases, and 10 bases stayed unmatched. This CDR3 is 15 amino acids long. CDR3: CASSVPGGVREKLFF. The CDR3 bases are TGTGCCAGCAGTGTCCCAGGGGGCGTTCGGGAAAAACTGTTTTTT.

V and J are TRBV7-9 and TRBJ2-1, with 11 nucleotides matching TRBD2. The CDR3 loop spans 15 amino acids. J was trimmed by 4 bases and V by 4 bases; bases with no gene match: 3. The germline V gene encodes CDR1 SEHNR and CDR2 FQNEAQ (reference sequence). CDR3 sequence reads: CASSSTSGEYNEQFF. The CDR3 DNA sequence: TGTGCCAGCAGCTCGACTAGCGGGGAGTACAATGAGCAGTTCTTC.

The rearrangement joins TRBV28 to TRBJ2-5, with D maybe TRBD1 (6 bases). The V gene's germline CDR1 is MDHEN and CDR2 SYDVKM. The CDR3 runs to 16 residues. Trimming shortened V by 4 bases and J by 5 bases, and 20 bases separated the two germline ends. CDR3 sequence reads: CASSSQQGTLGETQYF. CDR3 coding DNA: TGTGCCAGCAGTTCTCAACAGGGTACCTTAGGCGAGACCCAGTACTTC. The full variable domain, in which reference TRBV28 and TRBJ2-5 provide the parts outside the CDR3, is DVKVTQSSRYLVKRTGEKVFLECVQDMDHENMFWYRQDPGLGLRLIYFSYDVKMKEKGDIPEGYSVSREKKERFSLILESASTNQTSMYLCASSSQQGTLGETQYFGPGTRLLVL.

The chain recombines TRBV29-1 with TRBJ2-5; D may be TRBD1 (5 bases). V lost 3 bases, J lost 4 bases, and 21 bases lay in between. CDR1 is SQVTM, CDR2 ANQGSEA, per germline. The CDR3 runs to 16 residues. Here the CDR3 reads CSVDGLGRVGSETQYF. Here the CDR3 DNA reads TGCAGCGTTGACGGTCTCGGCAGGGTTGGATCAGAGACCCAGTACTTC.

J is TRBJ2-7 and V is TRBV18; 9 bases are shared with TRBD1. The CDR3 sequence is 15 residues long. Germline V lookup: CDR1 KGHSH, CDR2 LQKENI. After removal of 3 bases from V and 4 bases from J, the junction contained 7 bases not matched to a gene. CDR3 nucleotides: TGTGCCAGCTCACCTCCCGGGACAGGGAAGTACGAGCAGTACTTC. It yields the protein CASSPPGTGKYEQYF. The whole variable domain, filled in from reference TRBV18 and TRBJ2-7, reads NAGVMQNPRHLVRRRGQEARLRCSPMKGHSHVYWYRQLPEEGLKFMVYLQKENIIDESGMPKERFSAEFPKEGPSILRIQQVVRGDSAAYFCASSPPGTGKYEQYFGPGTRLTVT.

This chain connects TRBV7-8 to TRBJ2-3, with no clear D. The CDR3 covers 15 residues. V dropped 0 bases and J dropped 2 bases, with 9 bases sitting between them. CDR1 is SGHVS and CDR2 is FQNEAQ in the germline V gene. The CDR3 sequence is CASSLARPNTDTQYF. In DNA, the CDR3 is TGTGCCAGCAGCTTAGCCCGGCCTAACACAGATACGCAGTATTTT.

A few counts support this clone. This sequence joins TRBV25-1 and TRBJ1-2, with 7 bases matching TRBD1. J lost 11 bases, V lost 4 bases, and 10 bases had no gene match. The CDR3 has 13 residues. Germline V gene lookup returns CDR1 MGHDK and CDR2 SYGVNS. The CDR3 region has the DNA TGTGCCAGCAGTGGGAAGGGGACAGAAGGTTACACCTTC. Its protein product is CASSGKGTEGYTF.

This chain links TRBV10-3 with TRBJ1-1; D gene uncertain. V lost 7 bases to trimming and J lost 2 bases, with 14 bases between them. The germline V gene has CDR1 ENHRY and CDR2 SYGVKD. CDR3 size: 14 residues. CDR3: CAITTSTENTEAFF. CDR3 nucleotides: TGTGCCATCACCACAAGCACCGAAAACACTGAAGCTTTCTTT.

The J gene is TRBJ2-3, the V gene TRBV5-1; D call uncertain. The CDR3 loop spans 13 amino acids. V gave up 2 bases and J gave up 5 bases, with 9 bases separating them. Germline CDR1 reads SGHRS; CDR2 reads YFSETQ. This chain's CDR3 is CASSFSPQDTQYF. The CDR3 DNA sequence: TGCGCCAGCAGCTTTAGCCCCCAAGATACGCAGTATTTT.

This clone has a single count. The chain carries TRBV27 and TRBJ2-7, with 7 bases matching TRBD2. The CDR3 consists of 16 residues. The V segment lost 0 bases and the J segment 0 bases; nucleotides outside the gene matches: 5. The germline gives CDR1 MNHEY, CDR2 SMNVEV (reference sequence). In DNA form, the CDR3 reads TGTGCCAGCAGTTTATCTGGCGGGAGTACCTCCTACGAGCAGTACTTC. It specifies CASSLSGGSTSYEQYF.

The chain carries TRBV5-8 and TRBJ1-1, with 9 bases aligning to TRBD1. V was clipped by 3 bases and J by 1 base; unmatched bases: 4. Germline V gene data show CDR1 as SGHTS and CDR2 as YDEGEE. CDR3 length: 15 residues. The CDR3 DNA reads as TGTGCCAGCAGCTCCCACAGGGGGCGGAACACTGAAGCTTTCTTT. It is translated as CASSSHRGRNTEAFF.

This chain uses TRBV2 with TRBJ1-1; tentative D call: TRBD1 (6 bases). Germline lookup yields CDR1 SNHLY and CDR2 FYNNEI. Trimming took off 7 bases at V and 5 bases at J, with 20 bases between the two ends. The CDR3 runs to 15 residues. The CDR3 bases are TGTGCCAGCAAATTAGACGGACAGAGGGAGACTGAAGCTTTCTTT. Protein product: CASKLDGQRETEAFF.

This clone has just one count. The CDR3 loop is CASSLRGGAFNEQFF. DNA for the CDR3: TGTGCCAGCAGTTTGAGAGGGGGCGCGTTTAATGAGCAGTTCTTC. V is TRBV28 and J is TRBJ2-1, with 7 nucleotides matching TRBD1. After removal of 3 bases from V and 7 bases from J, the junction contained 9 bases not matched to a gene. CDR3 size: 15 residues. CDR1 is MDHEN, CDR2 SYDVKM, per germline.

This chain uses TRBV5-1 with TRBJ1-5, with TRBD1 as a possible D gene (5 bases). CDR3 size: 17 residues. Per the germline V gene, CDR1 is SGHRS and CDR2 is YFSETQ. Trimming cost V 5 bases and J 1 base, with 19 bases left between them. CDR3 loop: CASRGSGGARSNQPQHF. As DNA, the CDR3 is TGCGCCAGCAGGGGGAGCGGAGGGGCGCGGAGCAATCAGCCCCAGCATTTT.